This TCR beta chain was found in a study of T cells in Graves' hyperthyroidism and ophthalmopathy. General study points: Ophthalmopathy was separated from stable hyperthyroidism by a 13 V-J model.

Trimming stripped 1 base from V and 2 bases from J, with 12 bases between. The CDR3 covers 16 residues. The germline gives CDR1 SGHKS, CDR2 YYEKEE (reference sequence). In regard to this clonotype: The antigen remains undetermined.

In making diagnoses, clinical symptoms, serum thyroxine and TRAb, thyroid ultrasound and orbital computed tomography were all used. TCR beta CDR3 regions were amplified from RNA transcripts. First-round RT-PCR with HTBI primers amplified the TCR CDR3 region. TCRdb itself ran the multiplex PCR reads through MiXCR, one entry per CDR3 protein. Among over 350,000 distinct CDR3 sequences listed, 14% to 15% were seen once. The sample comprised blood. This rearrangement joins TRBV5-5 to TRBJ2-2; D tentatively reads TRBD1 or TRBD2 (5 bases each). The sequence derives from a man in his late teens or twenties with Graves' ophthalmopathy. The CDR3 coding sequence is TGTGCCAGCAGCTTGCGGGACCGGCAAAACACCGGGGAGCTGTTTTTT. It is translated as CASSLRDRQNTGELFF.